This entry concerns a single T cell receptor beta chain. Its antigen has not been determined. One base away there is no much larger clone; base qualities are not given. The data are from a study of blood T cells in healthy people across ages (dated by TCRdb to the mid-2010s). Regarding the study in general: In model experiments, template switching captured about one uniquely barcoded TCR beta cDNA molecule for every two T cells. To avoid experimental bias, donors of different ages were distributed randomly across sequencing lanes. The donors were split into four age groups: young (average around 15 years), middle-aged (roughly 42), aged (roughly 68) and long-lived (approximately 80). Using deep sequencing normalized with unique cDNA molecular identifiers, the study measured how TCR beta repertoire diversity changes with age. Using the same blood draw, the study looked at two additional independent replicas of 1 million unique cDNA reads for two donors, one aged 18 to 30 and the other aged 80 or older.

To prepare the library, 5' RACE was applied. The sequencing machine was an Illumina HiSeq 2500. A second 7 to 11 cycle PCR used a sample-barcoded 5' primer and a J-beta primer mix. Each TCR beta cDNA molecule received a unique molecular identifier from a template-switch 5' adaptor carrying 12 random nucleotides. Each sample yielded at least 2.5 million CDR3-containing paired-end reads. All of the RNA was converted into first-strand cDNA using the Mint cDNA synthesis kit, with a TRBC-specific oligonucleotide serving as the primer. After uracil-DNA glycosylase treatment, a first 18-cycle PCR used universal primers M1SS and BC2_uni_R on all cDNA. As for how the authors treated the data: Normalization of each sample was performed by random selection of 1 million high-quality reads, each carrying a distinct molecular identifier. Instead of being binned into consensus sequences, reads that shared molecular identifiers were thrown out. CDR3 identification, clonotype clustering and error correction used MiTCR with a Q25 quality threshold and the strictest error-elimination algorithm. A nonparametric unseen species model using Euler transformation provided a lower-bound estimate of total TCR beta diversity. Clones were called with MiXCR by TCRdb after fastp trimmed the public reads at Q25, and only in-frame beta chains were retained. Each entry is one CDR3 protein sequence, shown with its most common DNA and genes. The authors' filters were not applied to this entry. Recorded for this sample are about 1.7 million distinct CDR3 sequences; 28% of them occurred a single time. The ten most abundant clones make up roughly 8.2% of the sample.

Overall study outcomes, separate from this receptor: Conclusive comparison of naive and antigen-experienced compartments was prevented by the profiling of bulk unsorted PBMCs. Because donor CMV infection status was unknown, age-related changes in expanded clonotypes were potentially confounded. Observed TCR beta diversity per million T cells fell roughly linearly with age, and a significant reduction was already apparent by age around 44. There was a strong correlation between observed TCR beta diversity and the percentage of naive T cells measured by flow cytometry. Total diversity estimates from one million sequenced T cells were considered lower bounds and underestimates. Compared with the aged group, more naive CD4+ T cells, fewer expanded clones and increased TCR diversity were shown by the long-lived group, suggesting age selection.

The CDR3 sequence holds 16 residues, the cysteine and phenylalanine included. The retained sequence is limited to the CDR3, 48 bases, with the frame set at the first base. Per the germline V gene (reference sequence), MNHNY is the CDR1 and SVGAGI is the CDR2. V and J lose 0 bases and 5 bases, and a span of 13 bases separates them. The donors were some 36 Caucasian individuals from Russia, aged roughly 6 to 100 years, who were systemically healthy. Each donor gave roughly 9 milliliters of peripheral blood, drawn into EDTA-treated Vacutainer tubes. PBMCs were isolated by Ficoll-Paque density-gradient centrifugation, with at least 6.5 million obtained per sample. Trizol reagent was used to extract total RNA from the PBMCs, yielding at least 6 micrograms per sample. Naive CD45RAhigh/CD27high T cell percentages were measured by flow cytometry on a PBMC aliquot from every donor.

What was sequenced was blood. The chain is encoded by TRBV6-6 joined to TRBJ1-4; too little of a D gene remains to name it. This TCR derives from a woman in her twenties or thirties in good health. CDR3 loop: CASSYSGMSTNEKLFF. The sequence in DNA is TGTGCCAGCAGTTACTCGGGAATGAGCACGAATGAAAAACTGTTTTTT.